The entry below gives a single T cell receptor (beta chain) sequence along with its context. The data derive from a study of blood T cell repertoires in COVID-19. The data were produced by immunoSEQ multiplex PCR, yet TCRdb's version contains in-frame clones alone and is incomplete. This table has tens of thousands of clones, over 65% appearing once. Germline V CDR1 and CDR2: SEHNR, FQNEAQ (reference sequence). V gave up 1 base and J gave up 3 bases, with 10 bases separating them. CDR3 length: 14 residues. The chain uses TRBV7-9 and TRBJ2-7, with D unresolved. The receptor's source is a woman aged 70-85 years with acute or convalescent COVID-19. The source material was peripheral blood. CDR3 region: CASSLGGLIYEQYV. For the CDR3, the DNA is TGTGCCAGCAGCTTAGGTGGGCTGATCTACGAGCAGTACGTC.